This T cell receptor beta chain originates from a study of response to subunit inactivated influenza vaccine. The germline CDR1 and CDR2 sequences are LGHNA and YNFKEQ. The CDR3 is 15 residues long. The V gene lost 0 bases and the J gene lost 7 bases, with 15 bases spanning the gap. In TCRdb, the RT-PCR reads were re-called with MiXCR into one record per CDR3 protein. The sample comprises about 190,000 distinct CDR3 sequences, around an eighth of which are singletons, and 26% rests with the top ten. Whole-study findings and limits: Authors suggested few new T cells are recruited by each seasonal influenza vaccination.

This clonotype was counted between two and nine times. Its antigen remains unidentified. Sequenced material: CD8+ T cells sorted from PBMCs, taken 5 days after vaccination. The receptor was derived from a man aged 50 to 59 who received an inactivated influenza vaccine. V and J are TRBV4-2 and TRBJ1-2; tentatively, D is TRBD1 (6 bases). The CDR3 bases are TGTGCCAGCAGCCAAGATCTACAGGGATCTCGTGGCTACACCTTC. Translation: CASSQDLQGSRGYTF.